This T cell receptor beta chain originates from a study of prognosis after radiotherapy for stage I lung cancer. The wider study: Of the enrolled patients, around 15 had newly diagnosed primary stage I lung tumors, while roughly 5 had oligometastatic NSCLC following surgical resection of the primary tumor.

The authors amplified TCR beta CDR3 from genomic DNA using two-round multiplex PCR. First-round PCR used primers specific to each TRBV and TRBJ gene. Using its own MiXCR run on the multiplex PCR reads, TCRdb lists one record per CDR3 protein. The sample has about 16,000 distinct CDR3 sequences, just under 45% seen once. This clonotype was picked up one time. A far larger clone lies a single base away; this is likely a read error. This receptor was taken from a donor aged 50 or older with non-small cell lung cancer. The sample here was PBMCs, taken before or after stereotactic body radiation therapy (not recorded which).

DNA of the CDR3: TGTGCCAGCCCCTCCGGGCAGGGCTATGGCTACACCTTC. It is translated as CASPSGQGYGYTF. The chain couples TRBV6-4 to TRBJ1-2; a possible D gene is TRBD1 (5 bases). Germline V CDR1 and CDR2: MRHNA, SNTAGT. The V end lost 8 bases, the J end lost 4 bases, and 14 bases lay between the germline ends. The CDR3 is 13 residues long.